This TCR beta chain is drawn from a study of blood T cell repertoires in COVID-19. Looking at the study overall: There were acute and convalescent COVID-19 samples, and they came from the United States, Italy and Spain. T cells, B-cell-depleted T cells, or PBMCs provided the cDNA or gDNA that served as material.

In the authors' workflow: Amplifying reference gene primers gave estimates of nucleated cell counts. The repertoire was sequenced with immunoSEQ multiplex PCR; TCRdb's copy has only in-frame clones and lacks some. The V and J calls and clone size are taken from that table; D and trimming were inferred from the DNA. The sample gives more than 13,000 clones, about 92% of which show up once; over 8% is in the top ten. This CDR3 is built from 12 residues. The germline gives CDR1 MDHEN, CDR2 SYDVKM. The chain has TRBV28 and TRBJ1-2; 7 bases match TRBD1. The clonotype originates from a human donor in a cohort sampled during active COVID-19. The sample was peripheral blood. The CDR3, as DNA: TGTGGGACCCGACAGGGTAACTATGGCTACACCTTC. It yields the protein CGTRQGNYGYTF.